This TCR beta chain was retrieved from a study of OX40 agonist ivuxolimab in advanced cancers. A note on the overall study: The costimulatory receptor OX40 (CD134) was targeted by ivuxolimab, a fully human IgG2 agonistic monoclonal antibody. A male proportion of nearly 85% and a mean age of about 60 years, ranging from about 20 to 80, were recorded for the dose-escalation cohort. Peripheral TCRbeta sequencing aimed to test whether ivuxolimab altered TCR sequence diversity and caused clonal T-cell expansion. Partial responses occurred in three dose-escalation patients, of whom one had hepatocellular carcinoma and two had cutaneous melanoma. Prior anti-PD-1, anti-PD-L1 or anti-CTLA-4 therapy was permitted, and checkpoint inhibitors had been received by less than 45% of dose-escalation patients. Intravenous ivuxolimab was administered to patients every 2 weeks at six dose levels: 0.01, 0.1, 0.3, 1.5, 3 and 10 mg/kg. The paper reports the monotherapy dose-escalation portion (N of about 56 patients) of the phase I ivuxolimab trial. Of the 50 or so patients in dose escalation, 19 had hepatocellular carcinoma, some 15 had melanoma, 9 had renal cell carcinoma and 9 had head and neck cancer.

This clone was seen only once. Its target antigen remains unknown. Per-base quality was not reported, and no clone a single base away is much larger than it. Between the V and J ends, shortened by 3 bases and 7 bases respectively, the junction contains 16 bases. Inclusive of the bounding cysteine and phenylalanine, the CDR3 is 15 residues long. CDR3 DNA only is kept here, 45 bases in frame from base 1. The germline V gene sets CDR1 to SGDLS and CDR2 to YYNGEE. Patients with autoimmune disease history or receiving systemic immunosuppression were excluded from the trial. Peripheral blood for TCR sequencing was drawn from every dose cohort at baseline, at cycle 4 day 1 and at cycle 7 day 1. Samples came from an open-label, multicenter, first-in-human phase I dose-escalation trial of ivuxolimab. Adults with locally advanced or metastatic melanoma, renal cell, hepatocellular, or head and neck squamous cell carcinoma were enrolled in the trial. Before TCR sequencing, CD4+ T cells and CD8+ T cells from peripheral blood were sorted into separate populations.

The full study reports these points: In the 0.1-3.0 mg/kg groups, partial responders were among the patients with the lowest normalized peripheral clonal expansion, particularly in CD8+ T cells. Low levels of normalized T-cell clonal expansion were also shown by some nonresponding patients. Which antigens the clonally expanded peripheral T cells were specific for was not determined. At doses of 0.1 to 3.0 mg/kg, clonal expansion of both CD4+ and CD8+ T cells in blood was seen between baseline and week 6. After ivuxolimab, more expanded clones were found on average in CD8+ T cells than in CD4+ T cells.

Genomic DNA was isolated from the sorted cells so that the TCRbeta CDR3 region could be sequenced. The immunoSEQ Assay was used to sequence the TCRbeta CDR3 regions. TCRdb stores this immuneACCESS table with in-frame sequences only. Part of the clones is absent; in the studies checked, under half of the shortfall reflects unresolved V genes, and no reason is known for the rest. This sample has under 40,000 clones in its table, and roughly 80% of those were observed once. The ten largest account for around 13% of the sample. Rearrangement joined TRBV9 to TRBJ2-2; the D gene is possibly TRBD2, with 5 bases matching. The TCR comes from an adult with an advanced solid tumor such as melanoma, head and neck, liver or kidney cancer. The material was CD4+ or CD8+ T cells sorted from blood, obtained in a trial of the OX40 agonist ivuxolimab. Here is the DNA: TGTGCCAGCAGCGCCCTGGGGAGAGAGGGCGGGGAGCTGTTTTTT. It translates to CASSALGREGGELFF.